A selection of T cell receptor beta chains follows, all from one sample in a study of T cell responses to AZD1222 COVID-19 vaccine. Generated by immunoSEQ multiplex PCR, the TCRdb table keeps only in-frame clones and is missing some. The table includes some 84,000 clones, 65% to 90% detected once. Sequenced here: peripheral blood, sampled on day 0 of AZD1222 vaccination. All receptors derive from an adult in good health. The CDR3 runs from the conserved cysteine through the conserved F or W. Each record gives: CDR3 protein, CDR3 DNA, J gene, clone size, V gene, CDR3 length, D gene. A D gene is named only where the DNA matches it firmly. Size values are once, few and many counts, or a class for expanded clones, and some rows have none.

CDR3 protein: CASSPQGGGRTNEQFF
CDR3 DNA: TGTGCCAGCTCACCTCAAGGGGGCGGGAGAACCAATGAGCAGTTCTTC
J gene: TRBJ2-1
clone size: NA
V gene: TRBV18
CDR3 length: 16
D gene: NA

CDR3 protein: CASSYNVGRQNSPLHF
CDR3 DNA: TGCGCCAGCAGCTACAATGTAGGTCGTCAGAATTCACCCCTCCACTTT
J gene: TRBJ1-6
clone size: NA
V gene: TRBV5-1
CDR3 length: 16
D gene: NA

CDR3 protein: CASSPLGGFYNEQFF
CDR3 DNA: TGTGCCAGCAGCCCGTTAGGGGGCTTCTACAATGAGCAGTTCTTC
J gene: TRBJ2-1
clone size: once
V gene: TRBV7-9
CDR3 length: 15
D gene: TRBD1

CDR3 protein: CASTTVIAGTPNEKLFF
CDR3 DNA: TGTGCCAGCACCACTGTAATTGCCGGGACACCCAATGAAAAACTGTTTTTT
J gene: TRBJ1-4
clone size: NA
V gene: TRBV28
CDR3 length: 17
D gene: NA

CDR3 protein: CASSDLAGVAAPSTDTQYF
CDR3 DNA: TGCGCCAGCAGTGACCTAGCGGGAGTGGCAGCCCCTAGCACAGATACGCAGTATTTT
J gene: TRBJ2-3
clone size: once
V gene: TRBV10-1
CDR3 length: 19
D gene: TRBD2

CDR3 protein: CASSRAALNGYTF
CDR3 DNA: TGTGCCAGCAGTAGGGCAGCCCTAAACGGCTACACCTTC
J gene: TRBJ1-2
clone size: NA
V gene: TRBV6-5
CDR3 length: 13
D gene: NA

CDR3 protein: CASSPGTFGGELFF
CDR3 DNA: TGTGCCAGCAGCCCGGGGACTTTTGGGGGGGAGCTGTTTTTT
J gene: TRBJ2-2
clone size: NA
V gene: TRBV2
CDR3 length: 14
D gene: NA

CDR3 protein: CASSFLGEQYF
CDR3 DNA: TGTGCCAGCAGCTTTCTGGGCGAGCAGTACTTC
J gene: TRBJ2-7
clone size: NA
V gene: TRBV5-4
CDR3 length: 11
D gene: NA

CDR3 protein: CASSATRETQYF
CDR3 DNA: TGTGCCAGCAGTGCTACCAGGGAGACCCAGTACTTC
J gene: TRBJ2-5
clone size: NA
V gene: TRBV27
CDR3 length: 12
D gene: NA

CDR3 protein: CASSVQGGGNTIYF
CDR3 DNA: TGCGCCAGCAGCGTACAGGGCGGCGGAAACACCATATATTTT
J gene: TRBJ1-3
clone size: NA
V gene: TRBV5-1
CDR3 length: 14
D gene: NA

CDR3 protein: CASSLWTSGSTDTQYF
CDR3 DNA: TGTGCCAGCAGCCTTTGGACTAGCGGGAGCACAGATACGCAGTATTTT
J gene: TRBJ2-3
clone size: NA
V gene: TRBV3-1/TRBV3-2
CDR3 length: 16
D gene: TRBD2

CDR3 protein: CASSRTYPSNQPQHF
CDR3 DNA: TGTGCCAGCAGTCGGACATACCCAAGCAATCAGCCCCAGCATTTT
J gene: TRBJ1-5
clone size: few
V gene: TRBV27
CDR3 length: 15
D gene: NA

CDR3 protein: CASSTGTSGSFDEQYF
CDR3 DNA: TGCGCCAGCAGTACCGGGACTAGCGGGAGTTTCGACGAGCAGTACTTC
J gene: TRBJ2-7
clone size: NA
V gene: TRBV4-1
CDR3 length: 16
D gene: TRBD2

CDR3 protein: CASRTSGSYNEQFF
CDR3 DNA: TGTGCCAGCAGGACTAGCGGCTCCTACAATGAGCAGTTCTTC
J gene: TRBJ2-1
clone size: few
V gene: TRBV6-6
CDR3 length: 14
D gene: TRBD2

CDR3 protein: CASSLGVGDRNHF
CDR3 DNA: TGTGCCAGCAGCTTAGGGGTTGGGGATCGGAACCATTTT
J gene: TRBJ1-5
clone size: NA
V gene: TRBV7-8
CDR3 length: 13
D gene: NA

CDR3 protein: CASSQDPPKSYEQYF
CDR3 DNA: TGTGCCAGCAGCCAAGATCCCCCGAAAAGCTACGAGCAGTACTTC
J gene: TRBJ2-7
clone size: NA
V gene: TRBV3-1/TRBV3-2
CDR3 length: 15
D gene: NA

CDR3 protein: CASSPWISLGATNEKLFF
CDR3 DNA: TGCGCCAGCAGCCCTTGGATCTCCCTCGGGGCAACTAATGAAAAACTGTTTTTT
J gene: TRBJ1-4
clone size: NA
V gene: TRBV4-1
CDR3 length: 18
D gene: NA

CDR3 protein: CASSSGQSYEQYF
CDR3 DNA: TGTGCCAGCTCATCGGGACAGTCCTACGAGCAGTACTTC
J gene: TRBJ2-7
clone size: NA
V gene: TRBV28
CDR3 length: 13
D gene: TRBD1

CDR3 protein: CASSEHSNEKLFF
CDR3 DNA: TGTGCCAGCAGTGAACACTCTAATGAAAAACTGTTTTTT
J gene: TRBJ1-4
clone size: once
V gene: TRBV2
CDR3 length: 13
D gene: NA

CDR3 protein: CASSPESYEQYF
CDR3 DNA: TGTGCCAGCTCACCAGAGTCCTACGAGCAGTACTTC
J gene: TRBJ2-7
clone size: NA
V gene: TRBV18
CDR3 length: 12
D gene: NA

CDR3 protein: CASRNRDRAYSNQPQHF
CDR3 DNA: TGTGCCAGCAGGAACCGGGACAGGGCATATAGCAATCAGCCCCAGCATTTT
J gene: TRBJ1-5
clone size: few
V gene: TRBV28
CDR3 length: 17
D gene: TRBD1

CDR3 protein: CASSTTGGGNSPLHF
CDR3 DNA: TGTGCCAGCAGTACGACAGGGGGCGGTAATTCACCCCTCCACTTT
J gene: TRBJ1-6
clone size: NA
V gene: TRBV28
CDR3 length: 15
D gene: TRBD1

CDR3 protein: CASSLGDRSKNIQYF
CDR3 DNA: TGTGCCAGCAGCTTGGGGGACAGATCCAAAAACATTCAGTACTTC
J gene: TRBJ2-4
clone size: NA
V gene: TRBV5-8
CDR3 length: 15
D gene: TRBD1

CDR3 protein: CASSYDRGQPQHF
CDR3 DNA: TGTGCCAGTAGTTACGACAGAGGGCAGCCCCAGCATTTT
J gene: TRBJ1-5
clone size: few
V gene: TRBV19
CDR3 length: 13
D gene: NA

CDR3 protein: CASSLVAGSSYNEQFF
CDR3 DNA: TGTGCCAGCAGCTTAGTAGCGGGGAGCTCCTACAATGAGCAGTTCTTC
J gene: TRBJ2-1
clone size: NA
V gene: TRBV7-9
CDR3 length: 16
D gene: TRBD2

CDR3 protein: CASSRRQGNEQFF
CDR3 DNA: TGTGCCAGTAGTCGCAGACAGGGGAATGAGCAGTTCTTC
J gene: TRBJ2-1
clone size: NA
V gene: TRBV19
CDR3 length: 13
D gene: TRBD1

CDR3 protein: CASSAGQGYNQPQHF
CDR3 DNA: TGTGCCAGCAGCGCGGGACAGGGCTACAATCAGCCCCAGCATTTT
J gene: TRBJ1-5
clone size: once
V gene: TRBV7-2
CDR3 length: 15
D gene: TRBD1

CDR3 protein: CASRTGQALYF
CDR3 DNA: TGTGCCAGCAGAACGGGCCAAGCGCTGTACTTC
J gene: TRBJ2-7
clone size: once
V gene: TRBV6-5
CDR3 length: 11
D gene: NA

CDR3 protein: CASSPGLAGGLSTDTQYF
CDR3 DNA: TGTGCCAGCTCACCAGGACTAGCGGGAGGCCTTAGCACAGATACGCAGTATTTT
J gene: TRBJ2-3
clone size: NA
V gene: TRBV18
CDR3 length: 18
D gene: TRBD2

CDR3 protein: CASSQDRRSPTGVNSPLHF
CDR3 DNA: TGTGCCAGCAGCCAAGATCGCCGCAGCCCGACAGGGGTAAATTCACCCCTCCACTTT
J gene: TRBJ1-6
clone size: NA
V gene: TRBV14
CDR3 length: 19
D gene: TRBD1

CDR3 protein: CASSVGPGQGFGETQYF
CDR3 DNA: TGTGCCAGCAGTGTGGGTCCGGGACAGGGGTTCGGAGAGACCCAGTACTTC
J gene: TRBJ2-5
clone size: NA
V gene: TRBV6-1
CDR3 length: 17
D gene: TRBD1

CDR3 protein: CASSPPGLAGAEQYF
CDR3 DNA: TGCGCCAGCAGCCCCCCGGGACTAGCGGGAGCCGAGCAGTACTTC
J gene: TRBJ2-7
clone size: once
V gene: TRBV4-1
CDR3 length: 15
D gene: TRBD2

CDR3 protein: CASSLDRFYGYTF
CDR3 DNA: TGTGCCAGCAGCTTGGACCGATTCTATGGCTACACCTTC
J gene: TRBJ1-2
clone size: few
V gene: TRBV6-6
CDR3 length: 13
D gene: NA

CDR3 protein: CASRLARGEKLFF
CDR3 DNA: TGTGCCAGCAGACTCGCGAGAGGCGAAAAACTGTTTTTT
J gene: TRBJ1-4
clone size: few
V gene: TRBV25-1
CDR3 length: 13
D gene: NA

CDR3 protein: CASSLVLAGEGQYF
CDR3 DNA: TGCGCCAGCAGCTTGGTCCTAGCGGGAGAGGGGCAGTACTTC
J gene: TRBJ2-7
clone size: NA
V gene: TRBV5-1
CDR3 length: 14
D gene: TRBD2

CDR3 protein: CASSPGGDQPQHF
CDR3 DNA: TGTGCCAGCAGCCCGGGGGGGGATCAGCCCCAGCATTTT
J gene: TRBJ1-5
clone size: NA
V gene: TRBV7-9
CDR3 length: 13
D gene: NA

CDR3 protein: CASSLIIRGTEQFF
CDR3 DNA: TGTGCCAGCAGCTTGATTATTAGAGGGACTGAGCAGTTCTTC
J gene: TRBJ2-1
clone size: once
V gene: TRBV5-4
CDR3 length: 14
D gene: NA

CDR3 protein: CASSPWRSGELFF
CDR3 DNA: TGTGCCAGCAGTCCCTGGCGGTCCGGGGAGCTGTTTTTT
J gene: TRBJ2-2
clone size: NA
V gene: TRBV12-3/TRBV12-4
CDR3 length: 13
D gene: NA

CDR3 protein: CASRRQTGNTIYF
CDR3 DNA: TGTGCCAGCAGACGGCAGACTGGAAACACCATATATTTT
J gene: TRBJ1-3
clone size: NA
V gene: TRBV28
CDR3 length: 13
D gene: NA

CDR3 protein: CASSQDRGFLYFF
CDR3 DNA: TGCGCCAGCAGCCAAGACAGGGGATTTCTATACTTCTTC
J gene: TRBJ2-1
clone size: once
V gene: TRBV4-3
CDR3 length: 13
D gene: NA

CDR3 protein: CASKTGMGTEAFF
CDR3 DNA: TGTGCCAGTAAAACAGGGATGGGCACTGAAGCTTTCTTT
J gene: TRBJ1-1
clone size: NA
V gene: TRBV19
CDR3 length: 13
D gene: NA

CDR3 protein: CSVGDFMNTEAFF
CDR3 DNA: TGCAGCGTGGGTGACTTCATGAACACTGAAGCTTTCTTT
J gene: TRBJ1-1
clone size: NA
V gene: TRBV29-1
CDR3 length: 13
D gene: NA

CDR3 protein: CASSITGTRVLFF
CDR3 DNA: TGTGCCAGTAGTATCACCGGGACTCGGGTGCTGTTTTTT
J gene: TRBJ2-2
clone size: NA
V gene: TRBV19
CDR3 length: 13
D gene: NA

CDR3 protein: CASSQGFWGNYGYTF
CDR3 DNA: TGTGCCAGCAGCCAAGGGTTCTGGGGGAACTATGGCTACACCTTC
J gene: TRBJ1-2
clone size: NA
V gene: TRBV14
CDR3 length: 15
D gene: NA